This note documents a single T cell receptor beta chain sequence. Its specificity is unknown. This record comes from a study of cytomegalovirus exposure and HLA in healthy donors. Study-level points and caveats: The classifier reportedly diagnosed cytomegalovirus status with high specificity and sensitivity. By HLA locus, TCR association rates varied in a later analysis, with DRB1 showing the most and HLA-C the fewest. Associated with cytomegalovirus, according to the listing, were about 160 TCR beta chains. Likely technical artifact: a cluster of highly shared sequence variants.

It was with 60 Vbeta and 13 Jbeta primers that the PCR ran. The assay was immunoSEQ multiplex PCR, and TCRdb's table has in-frame clones only and misses some. The repertoire holds roughly 180,000 clones, roughly 80% seen once, with 4.8% in the top ten. CDR1 and CDR2 (germline): SGDLS, YYNGEE. This CDR3 spans 18 amino acids. Germline trimming cut 4 bases from V and 3 bases from J; bases unmatched to any gene: 10. V is TRBV9 and J is TRBJ2-2; TRBD2 matches 12 bases. This clonotype was obtained from a man aged 18 to 30 in good health and CMV-seronegative. The specimen sequenced was PBMCs. The CDR3 DNA follows: TGTGCCAGCAGCCCTCTACGACTAGCGGGGGAGTACACCGGGGAGCTGTTTTTT. As protein: CASSPLRLAGEYTGELFF.